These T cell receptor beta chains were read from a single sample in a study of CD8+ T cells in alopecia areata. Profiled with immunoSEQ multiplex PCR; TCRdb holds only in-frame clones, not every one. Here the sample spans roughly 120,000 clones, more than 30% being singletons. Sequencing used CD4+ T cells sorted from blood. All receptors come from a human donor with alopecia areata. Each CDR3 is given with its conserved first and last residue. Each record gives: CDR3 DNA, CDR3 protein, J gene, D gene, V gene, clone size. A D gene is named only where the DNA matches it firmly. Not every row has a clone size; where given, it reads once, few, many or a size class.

DNA: TGTGCCAGTAGTATACGTAACAGAGGATCAGAGACCCAGTACTTC; CDR3: CASSIRNRGSETQYF; J: TRBJ2-5; D: NA; V: TRBV19; size: few
DNA: TGTGCCTGGAGTCCCCCAATGGTCAGCGGGAGGAATGAGCAGTTCTTC; CDR3: CAWSPPMVSGRNEQFF; J: TRBJ2-1; D: TRBD2; V: TRBV30; size: few
DNA: TGTGCCTGGGGGGCCAAGACGCGGAGCTCCTACGAGCAGTACTTC; CDR3: CAWGAKTRSSYEQYF; J: TRBJ2-7; D: NA; V: TRBV30; size: NA
DNA: TGTGCCAGCAGCGTATACAGGGGCGAGCAGTACTTC; CDR3: CASSVYRGEQYF; J: TRBJ2-7; D: TRBD1; V: TRBV7-6; size: NA
DNA: TGTGCCTGGAGTCCCGCCCGTAGGAAGTACTTC; CDR3: CAWSPARRKYF; J: TRBJ2-5; D: NA; V: TRBV30; size: NA
DNA: TGTGCCAGCAGCTTAGAGACTAGGAGGACCCAGTACTTC; CDR3: CASSLETRRTQYF; J: TRBJ2-5; D: NA; V: TRBV7-2; size: NA
DNA: TGTGCCAGCAGCGTAATAGGGGCCGCGGGGAATGAGCAGTTCTTC; CDR3: CASSVIGAAGNEQFF; J: TRBJ2-1; D: NA; V: TRBV9; size: NA
DNA: TGTGCCAGCAGGGCTGACAGGGGACCGAACATTCAGTACTTC; CDR3: CASRADRGPNIQYF; J: TRBJ2-4; D: TRBD1; V: TRBV7-3; size: NA
DNA: TGCAGCGTTATAAGAGGGGGGTATGAGCAGTACTTC; CDR3: CSVIRGGYEQYF; J: TRBJ2-7; D: NA; V: TRBV29-1; size: NA
DNA: TGCGCCAGCAGCCCCCTTTGGGCGGGAGACGACACCGGGGAGCTGTTTTTT; CDR3: CASSPLWAGDDTGELFF; J: TRBJ2-2; D: TRBD2; V: TRBV4-3; size: NA
DNA: TGTGCCAGCAGTGCCGACGGACAGGGTTACGAGCAGTACTTC; CDR3: CASSADGQGYEQYF; J: TRBJ2-7; D: TRBD1; V: TRBV25-1; size: NA
DNA: TGCAGCGTGGGGGACGGGGATCAGCCCCAGCATTTT; CDR3: CSVGDGDQPQHF; J: TRBJ1-5; D: NA; V: TRBV29-1; size: few
DNA: TGCGCCAGCAGCCCGGACAGTTTAAGCTCTGGGGCCAACGTCCTGACTTTC; CDR3: CASSPDSLSSGANVLTF; J: TRBJ2-6; D: NA; V: TRBV23-1; size: few
DNA: TGTGCCAGCAGCCAAGATGAACAGGGTGAAAACATTCAGTACTTC; CDR3: CASSQDEQGENIQYF; J: TRBJ2-4; D: NA; V: TRBV4-2; size: NA
DNA: TGCGCCAGCAGCTTACCGGGGTCCACAGATACGCAGTATTTT; CDR3: CASSLPGSTDTQYF; J: TRBJ2-3; D: NA; V: TRBV5-1; size: NA
DNA: TGCAGCGTTGGGGCAGGGAAACAGCCCCAGCATTTT; CDR3: CSVGAGKQPQHF; J: TRBJ1-5; D: NA; V: TRBV29-1; size: once
DNA: TGCAGCGTGAGGAGGGGGCAAGAGACCCAGTACTTC; CDR3: CSVRRGQETQYF; J: TRBJ2-5; D: NA; V: TRBV29-1; size: few
DNA: TGTGCCTGGAGTTCAGGGGGGGGACAGCCCCAGCATTTT; CDR3: CAWSSGGGQPQHF; J: TRBJ1-5; D: TRBD1; V: TRBV30; size: NA
DNA: TGCAGCGTTGAAAAGGGGGAAGGCACAGATACGCAGTATTTT; CDR3: CSVEKGEGTDTQYF; J: TRBJ2-3; D: NA; V: TRBV29-1; size: NA
DNA: TGCAGCGTCGACAGGGCTTTGGCAGATACGCAGTATTTT; CDR3: CSVDRALADTQYF; J: TRBJ2-3; D: TRBD1; V: TRBV29-1; size: NA
DNA: TGCAGCGTTGCGCCGATTTCCGGGCCTTACAATGAGCAGTTCTTC; CDR3: CSVAPISGPYNEQFF; J: TRBJ2-1; D: NA; V: TRBV29-1; size: few
DNA: TGTGCCAGCAGCCCCTCCGCCTACGAGCAGTACTTC; CDR3: CASSPSAYEQYF; J: TRBJ2-7; D: NA; V: TRBV7-9; size: NA
DNA: TGTGCCACCAGCAGAGATCTGGGGGTTGCGAACATTCAGTACTTC; CDR3: CATSRDLGVANIQYF; J: TRBJ2-4; D: NA; V: TRBV15; size: NA
DNA: TGTGCCAGCAGCTTAGGGAACTCTCGGGGAGATACGCAGTATTTT; CDR3: CASSLGNSRGDTQYF; J: TRBJ2-3; D: NA; V: TRBV11-2; size: NA
DNA: TGTGCCAGCAGCGTAAACTCCGGGGAGCTGTTTTTT; CDR3: CASSVNSGELFF; J: TRBJ2-2; D: NA; V: TRBV9; size: once
DNA: TGTGCCAGCAGGGCAGGGGATCAGCCCCAGCATTTT; CDR3: CASRAGDQPQHF; J: TRBJ1-5; D: NA; V: TRBV6-6; size: few
DNA: TGTGCCAGCAGTTTTGACAGGGAGTGGCAGCCCCAGCATTTT; CDR3: CASSFDREWQPQHF; J: TRBJ1-5; D: TRBD1; V: TRBV28; size: NA
DNA: TGTGCCACTCCCACCACCCCACAGGGGAACTATGGCTACACCTTC; CDR3: CATPTTPQGNYGYTF; J: TRBJ1-2; D: TRBD1; V: TRBV2; size: few
DNA: TGTGCCAGCAGCTCCGAAGGAGGTATGGGCGAGCAGTACTTC; CDR3: CASSSEGGMGEQYF; J: TRBJ2-7; D: NA; V: TRBV7-9; size: few
DNA: TGTGCCAGCTCCCCGTCGCGAAGCCAAGAGACCCAGTACTTC; CDR3: CASSPSRSQETQYF; J: TRBJ2-5; D: NA; V: TRBV18; size: NA
DNA: TGTGCCAGCAGCCGGGACAGGGGAGAGACCCAGTACTTC; CDR3: CASSRDRGETQYF; J: TRBJ2-5; D: TRBD1; V: TRBV7-2; size: NA
DNA: TGCAGCGGTACACGGAGCTCCTACGAGCAGTACTTC; CDR3: CSGTRSSYEQYF; J: TRBJ2-7; D: NA; V: TRBV29-1; size: NA
DNA: TGTGCCAGCGAAGGGAGGAGGGCCTACGAGCAGTACTTC; CDR3: CASEGRRAYEQYF; J: TRBJ2-7; D: NA; V: TRBV2; size: NA
DNA: TGCAGCGTTGGATCAGGGGGCGCGGACTATGGCTACACCTTC; CDR3: CSVGSGGADYGYTF; J: TRBJ1-2; D: TRBD1; V: TRBV29-1; size: NA
DNA: TGTGCCAGCAGCCTGAGAGGGGGGGCGGTCATGGATACGCAGTATTTT; CDR3: CASSLRGGAVMDTQYF; J: TRBJ2-3; D: NA; V: TRBV9; size: NA
DNA: TGTGCCAGCAGAGATAGCGGGGCGGACAAAAACATTCAGTACTTC; CDR3: CASRDSGADKNIQYF; J: TRBJ2-4; D: TRBD2; V: TRBV25-1; size: NA
DNA: TGTGCCTGGGAACTAGGGAACATTCAGTACTTC; CDR3: CAWELGNIQYF; J: TRBJ2-4; D: NA; V: TRBV30; size: NA
DNA: TGTGCCAGCAGCCGACGTAGCGGGAACACCGGGGAGCTGTTTTTT; CDR3: CASSRRSGNTGELFF; J: TRBJ2-2; D: NA; V: TRBV28; size: few
DNA: TGTGCCAGCAGTCCCAGAGTGGCTCTCGAGCAGTACTTC; CDR3: CASSPRVALEQYF; J: TRBJ2-7; D: NA; V: TRBV28; size: few
DNA: TGCAGTCGGGGCAGCACAGATACGCAGTATTTT; CDR3: CSRGSTDTQYF; J: TRBJ2-3; D: NA; V: TRBV20-1; size: once
DNA: TGTGCCTGGAGTACTCTCAGGGAAAAACTGTTTTTT; CDR3: CAWSTLREKLFF; J: TRBJ1-4; D: NA; V: TRBV30; size: NA
DNA: TGTGCCAGCAGTCCTAGCGGGAGGGCCGGCGAGCAGTACTTC; CDR3: CASSPSGRAGEQYF; J: TRBJ2-7; D: TRBD2; V: TRBV7-9; size: NA
DNA: TGCGCCAGCAGCCTGGGGGTAGCCAAAAACATTCAGTACTTC; CDR3: CASSLGVAKNIQYF; J: TRBJ2-4; D: NA; V: TRBV5-1; size: NA
DNA: TGTGCCAGCAGCTTACCCCGGCGGAGGATCAACTCTGGGGCCAACGTCCTGACTTTC; CDR3: CASSLPRRRINSGANVLTF; J: TRBJ2-6; D: NA; V: TRBV7-2; size: NA
DNA: TGTGCCAGTAGTCTGGGGAGGGGTAGTCTATCCTACAATGAGCAGTTCTTC; CDR3: CASSLGRGSLSYNEQFF; J: TRBJ2-1; D: TRBD2; V: TRBV19; size: NA
DNA: TGCAGCGCCGGGACATGGGGAGACTACGAGCAGTACTTC; CDR3: CSAGTWGDYEQYF; J: TRBJ2-7; D: NA; V: TRBV29-1; size: few
DNA: TGTGCCTGGAGTGAGGGGGGAGTCAGGGAGACCCAGTACTTC; CDR3: CAWSEGGVRETQYF; J: TRBJ2-5; D: NA; V: TRBV30; size: NA
DNA: TGTGCCACGGGACTCAGGCCCGAGCAGTACTTC; CDR3: CATGLRPEQYF; J: TRBJ2-7; D: NA; V: TRBV15; size: few
DNA: TGTGCCAGCAGCCCTCAAGGGCCTTACGAGCAGTACTTC; CDR3: CASSPQGPYEQYF; J: TRBJ2-7; D: NA; V: TRBV14; size: NA
DNA: TGCGCCAGCAGTCAACAGGGACAGGGCCCCTACGAGCAGTACTTC; CDR3: CASSQQGQGPYEQYF; J: TRBJ2-7; D: TRBD1; V: TRBV4-1; size: NA
DNA: TGTGCCAGCAGTCCCCTGCCCTGGGGAGAGACCCAGTACTTC; CDR3: CASSPLPWGETQYF; J: TRBJ2-5; D: NA; V: TRBV27; size: NA
DNA: TGCAGCACGAGGGAGAGGGGGGAGACCCAGTACTTC; CDR3: CSTRERGETQYF; J: TRBJ2-5; D: NA; V: TRBV29-1; size: NA
DNA: TGTGCCTGGAGGGAACAGGCGTACACTGAAGCTTTCTTT; CDR3: CAWREQAYTEAFF; J: TRBJ1-1; D: NA; V: TRBV30; size: NA